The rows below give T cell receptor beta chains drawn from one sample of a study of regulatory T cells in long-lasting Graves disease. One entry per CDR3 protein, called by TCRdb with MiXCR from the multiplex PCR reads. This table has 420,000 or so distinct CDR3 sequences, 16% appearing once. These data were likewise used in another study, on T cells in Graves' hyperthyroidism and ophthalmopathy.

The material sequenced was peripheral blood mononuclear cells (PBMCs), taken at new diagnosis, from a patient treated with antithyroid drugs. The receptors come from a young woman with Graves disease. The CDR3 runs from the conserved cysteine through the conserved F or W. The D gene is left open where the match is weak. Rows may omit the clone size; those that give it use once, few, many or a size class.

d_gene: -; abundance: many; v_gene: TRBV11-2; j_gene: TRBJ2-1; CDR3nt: TGTGCCAGCAGCCCTCAAAGACAGGTGCAGTTCTTC; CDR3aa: CASSPQRQVQFF
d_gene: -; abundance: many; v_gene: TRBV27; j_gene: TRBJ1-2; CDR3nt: TGTGCCAGCAGGCAGGGATCGGGATATGGCTACACCTTC; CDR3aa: CASRQGSGYGYTF
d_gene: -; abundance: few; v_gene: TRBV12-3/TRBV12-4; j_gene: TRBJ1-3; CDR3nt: TGTGCCAGCAGTTTCCCCGGAAACACCATATATTTT; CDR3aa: CASSFPGNTIYF
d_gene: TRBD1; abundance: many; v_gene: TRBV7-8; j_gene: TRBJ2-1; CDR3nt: TGTGCCAGCAGCTTAGCGATCTGGACAGGGGGCTGGGAGGAGCAGTTCTTC; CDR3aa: CASSLAIWTGGWEEQFF
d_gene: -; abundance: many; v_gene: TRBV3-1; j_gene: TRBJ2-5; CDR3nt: TGTGCCAGCAGCCAAGGGCGGACCCAGTACTTC; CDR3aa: CASSQGRTQYF
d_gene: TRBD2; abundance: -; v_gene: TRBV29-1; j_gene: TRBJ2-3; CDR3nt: TGCAGCGTACTATTAGGTCGGGGGGGAGGGCCTACAGATACGCAGTATTTT; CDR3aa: CSVLLGRGGGPTDTQYF
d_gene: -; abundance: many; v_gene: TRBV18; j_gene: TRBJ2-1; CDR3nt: TGTGCCAGCTCACTCTTAGTAGACAATGAGCAGTTCTTC; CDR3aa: CASSLLVDNEQFF
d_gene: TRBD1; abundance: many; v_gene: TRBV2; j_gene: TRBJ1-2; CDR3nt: TGTGCCAGCAGTGAAAGGCAGGGGGGAGGAGGCTACACCTTC; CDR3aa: CASSERQGGGGYTF
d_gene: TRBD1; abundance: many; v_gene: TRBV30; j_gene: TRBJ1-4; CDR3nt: TGTGCCTGGAGGAAGACAGGGACTGAAAAACTGTTTTTT; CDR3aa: CAWRKTGTEKLFF
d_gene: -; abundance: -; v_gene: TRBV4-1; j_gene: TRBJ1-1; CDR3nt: TGCGCCAGCGGCCAAGATAGAGAGACATTTAACACTGAAGCTTTCTTT; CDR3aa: CASGQDRETFNTEAFF
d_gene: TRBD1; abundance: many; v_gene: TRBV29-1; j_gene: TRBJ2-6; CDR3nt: TGCAGCGTTGTTGGGACAGGGGGCTCTGGGGCCAACGTCCTGACTTTC; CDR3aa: CSVVGTGGSGANVLTF
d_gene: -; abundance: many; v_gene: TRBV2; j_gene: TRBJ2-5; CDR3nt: TGTGCCAGCAGTGAAGCGTTAGGGGGACTATGGAAATTCAAGGGGGACCAAGAGACCCAGTACTTC; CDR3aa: CASSEALGGLWKFKGDQETQYF
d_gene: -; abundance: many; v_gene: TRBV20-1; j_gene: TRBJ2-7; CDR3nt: TGCAGTGCCTTAAAAGGCAGTCCAATCTACGAGCAGTACTTC; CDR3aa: CSALKGSPIYEQYF
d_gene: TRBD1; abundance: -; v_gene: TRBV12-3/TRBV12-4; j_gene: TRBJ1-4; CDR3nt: TGTGCCAGCAGTTTAGCCCTTAACAGGGGCCTAGGGGAAAAACTGTTTTTT; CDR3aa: CASSLALNRGLGEKLFF
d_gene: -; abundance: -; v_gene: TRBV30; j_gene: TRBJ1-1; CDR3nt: TGTGCCTGGAGCTACAGGGCGTTAAGCACTGAAGCTTTCTTT; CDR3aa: CAWSYRALSTEAFF
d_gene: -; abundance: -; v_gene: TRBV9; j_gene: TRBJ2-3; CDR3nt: TGTGCCAGCAGCCCCCAATCCAGGGATACGCAGTATTTT; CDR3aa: CASSPQSRDTQYF
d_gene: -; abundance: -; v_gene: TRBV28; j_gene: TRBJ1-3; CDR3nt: TGTGCCAGCAGTTTCTCAGGTTTGGGGTACGGAAACACCATATATTTT; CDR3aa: CASSFSGLGYGNTIYF
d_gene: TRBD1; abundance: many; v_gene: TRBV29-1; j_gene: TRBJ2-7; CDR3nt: TGCAGCGTCGCAGGGGGTAACTCCTACGAGCAGTACTTC; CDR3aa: CSVAGGNSYEQYF
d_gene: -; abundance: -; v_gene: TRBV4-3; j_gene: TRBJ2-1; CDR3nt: TGCGCCAGCAGCCAAGATAGGAGCGTAGAGCAGTTCTTC; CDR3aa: CASSQDRSVEQFF
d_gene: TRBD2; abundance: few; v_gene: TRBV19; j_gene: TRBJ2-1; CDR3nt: TGTGCCAGTAGCACGAGCGGGAGGGCCCTCTATGAGCAGTTCTTC; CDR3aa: CASSTSGRALYEQFF